The 14 T cell receptor beta chains below come from one sample, sequenced in a study of T cell responses to AZD1222 COVID-19 vaccine. Some clones are missing from TCRdb's copy, which holds only in-frame ones; the method was immunoSEQ multiplex PCR. The sample comprises roughly 200,000 clones, 90% to 95% of which are singletons, and 1% rests with the top ten. This specimen consisted of peripheral blood, obtained 28 days after the second dose of the MenACWY control vaccine. The receptors here all came from an adult who received the MenACWY meningococcal vaccine as a control.

The CDR3 DNA reads as TGTGCCAGCAGTTTAACTCGGAATCAGCTGCAGTATTTT. It codes for CASSLTRNQLQYF. The gene calls are TRBV27 and TRBJ2-3; no clear D gene. V was cut by 2 bases and J by 11 bases, with 14 bases left in between. Germline V gene data show CDR1 as MNHEY and CDR2 as SMNVEV (reference sequence). The CDR3 has 13 residues.

V is TRBV11-2 and J is TRBJ2-7; tentative D call: TRBD2 (6 bases). V lost 5 bases to trimming and J lost 0 bases, with 14 bases between them. The CDR3 spans 15 residues. Germline V gives CDR1 SGHAT, CDR2 FQNNGV. DNA of the CDR3: TGTGCCAGCAGCCCCCGGCGGGGATACTCCTACGAGCAGTACTTC. Protein product: CASSPRRGYSYEQYF.

The chain carries TRBV6-5 and TRBJ2-7; D is perhaps TRBD1 (6 bases). Trimming cost V 8 bases and J 5 bases, with 22 bases left between them. This CDR3 has 15 residues. Germline V gene lookup returns CDR1 MNHEY and CDR2 SVGAGI. The DNA for the CDR3 is TGTGCCAGCGTCAGACAGGTCGGAAAGGGCCACGAGCAGTACTTC. This encodes CASVRQVGKGHEQYF.

V gene TRBV19 combines with J gene TRBJ1-1; D is perhaps TRBD1 (5 bases). Trimming cost V 7 bases and J 5 bases, with 17 bases left between them. CDR1 and CDR2 (germline): LNHDA, SQIVND (reference sequence). The CDR3 extends over 14 amino acids. CDR3 nucleotide sequence: TGTGCCAGTACCGCAGGGCAGGGTAGGACTGAAGCTTTCTTT. Its protein product is CASTAGQGRTEAFF.

The chain has TRBV30 and TRBJ1-1; 8 bases align to TRBD1. From germline, CDR1 is GTSNPN and CDR2 SVGIG (reference sequence). The ends lost 0 bases at V and 1 base at J; junction bases unmatched: 4. The CDR3 sequence is 15 residues long. CDR3 in DNA: TGTGCCTGGAGTGTATCAGGGGGCTGGAACACTGAAGCTTTCTTT. Translation gives CAWSVSGGWNTEAFF.

This chain connects TRBV11-2 to TRBJ1-2, with D unresolved. This CDR3 has 13 residues. The germline V gene has CDR1 SGHAT and CDR2 FQNNGV. Trimming removed 7 bases from V and 8 bases from J, with 17 bases in between. In DNA, the CDR3 is TGTGCCAGCACCTCCGGGTTACGGCGAGGCTACACCTTC. This codes for CASTSGLRRGYTF.

This chain links TRBV10-3 with TRBJ1-1, with 7 bases fitting TRBD1. The V segment lost 0 bases and the J segment 1 base; nucleotides outside the gene matches: 8. The CDR3 sequence is 17 residues long. Per germline, CDR1 ENHRY and CDR2 SYGVKD. In DNA form, the CDR3 reads TGTGCCATCAGTGAGTCGAAAGGACAGGCTTCGAACACTGAAGCTTTCTTT. The encoded protein is CAISESKGQASNTEAFF.

Regarding this clone: The DNA is omitted, as the CDR3 cannot be located on it reliably, and the CDR3 follows TCRdb's listing. The chain uses TRBV5-6 and TRBJ2-5; no DNA check was done on the table's D call, TRBD1. The CDR3 has 15 residues if both end residues are counted. Germline CDR1 SGHDT, CDR2 YYEEEE. This CDR3 is CASSLAGHILETQYF.

The chain uses TRBV7-9 and TRBJ2-1; TRBD1 agrees at 10 bases. Germline CDR1 reads SEHNR; CDR2 reads FQNEAQ (reference sequence). V lost 4 bases and J lost 0; bases outside the gene matches: 9. The CDR3 is 18 amino acids. The CDR3 sequence: CASSSDRGRISSYNEQFF. CDR3 nucleotides: TGTGCCAGCAGCTCCGACAGGGGGCGAATCTCCTCCTACAATGAGCAGTTCTTC.

J is TRBJ2-7 and V is TRBV19; D unclear. This CDR3 contains 13 residues. The V gene's germline CDR1 is LNHDA and CDR2 SQIVND (reference sequence). With 6 bases removed from V and 2 bases from J, the gap between germline ends came to 11 bases. The CDR3 DNA is TGTGCCAGTAGCACCCCCCCAACCTACGAGCAGTACTTC. Amino acid sequence: CASSTPPTYEQYF.

The rearrangement joins TRBV7-9 to TRBJ1-4, with D possibly TRBD1 on 6 matching bases. V was cut by 0 bases and J by 8 bases, with 10 bases left in between. From germline, CDR1 is SEHNR and CDR2 FQNEAQ (reference sequence). There are 14 residues in the CDR3. This CDR3 is CASSLAQGWEKLFF. DNA for the CDR3: TGTGCCAGCAGCTTAGCCCAGGGGTGGGAAAAACTGTTTTTT.

The rearrangement joins TRBV6-5 to TRBJ1-3, with unresolved D. V lost 4 bases and J 0 bases, leaving 10 bases between the germline ends. Germline loops: CDR1 MNHEY, CDR2 SVGAGI. The CDR3 covers 15 residues. CDR3 nucleotide sequence: TGTGCCAGCAGTTTTGAGGGAATCTCTGGAAACACCATATATTTT. This translates into CASSFEGISGNTIYF.

V usage is TRBV10-3 and J usage is TRBJ1-5; maybe TRBD1 (5 bases). The CDR3 sequence is 14 residues long. V dropped 8 bases and J dropped 6 bases, with 17 bases sitting between them. Germline V lookup: CDR1 ENHRY, CDR2 SYGVKD. CDR3: CAIWDSGGRQPQHF. The DNA of the CDR3 is TGTGCCATCTGGGACTCGGGGGGTCGTCAGCCCCAGCATTTT.

CDR3 region: CATSGAGVSYNEQFF. The CDR3 nucleotides read TGTGCCACCAGTGGAGCGGGGGTGTCCTACAATGAGCAGTTCTTC. V gene TRBV24-1 combines with J gene TRBJ2-1; 8 positions agree with TRBD2. Germline assignment: CDR1 KGHDR and CDR2 SFDVKD. CDR3 length: 15 residues. With V trimmed by 5 bases and J by 1 base, 3 bases remained unmatched.